This TCR beta chain originates from a study of beta chain features in type 1 diabetes. Expressed TCRB transcripts were sequenced, since all the RNA that had been isolated was reverse transcribed. The method was immunoSEQ multiplex PCR; TCRdb's version includes in-frame clones alone and lacks a portion of them. Of tens of thousands of clones detected, roughly two thirds appear once; the ten largest clones hold approximately 2%. Using CD45RO/CCR7/CD25/CD127/CD95/CD27, CD4+ naive, central memory, regulatory and stem cell-like memory cells were sorted. The J segment lost 9 bases and the V segment lost 2 bases, leaving 5 bases of the junction unmatched. Germline V lookup: CDR1 MNHEY, CDR2 SVGAGI. This CDR3 contains 15 residues.

The sample consisted of Tregs from blood. This chain links TRBV6-5 with TRBJ1-6; 9 bases are a match to TRBD1. The clonotype was recovered from a woman aged 40 to 50 in good health. CDR3 coding DNA: TGTGCCAGCAGTTACCGCGGGACAGGGACTTCACCCCTCCACTTT. Its translation is CASSYRGTGTSPLHF.